A selection of T cell receptor beta chains follows, all from one sample in a study of early T cells in non-severe SARS-CoV-2 infection. TCRdb called the 5' RACE reads again in MiXCR, with one record for every CDR3 protein. The sample lists roughly 50,000 distinct CDR3 sequences; approximately 8% were seen once. The sample taken for sequencing was whole blood. Every receptor here comes from an adult who was a healthcare worker with PCR-confirmed SARS-CoV-2 infection or an uninfected control (not recorded which). CDR3s include the opening cysteine and the closing phenylalanine or tryptophan. Fields, in order: D gene, V gene, J gene, clone size, CDR3 protein, CDR3 DNA. The D gene is left open where the match is weak. Where a row states a size, it is once, few, many or the class of an expanded clone; other rows omit it.

>.|TRBV19|TRBJ2-7|many
CASSMSHSTYEQYF
TGTGCCAGTAGTATGTCTCACAGTACCTACGAGCAGTACTTC
>TRBD2|TRBV7-2|TRBJ2-7|few
CASSLWTSGEQYF
TGTGCCAGCAGCTTATGGACTAGCGGCGAGCAGTACTTC
>.|TRBV7-9|TRBJ2-5|many
CASRTRERETQYF
TGTGCCAGCAGAACTAGGGAAAGAGAGACCCAGTACTTC
>.|TRBV10-2|TRBJ1-1|many
CASSEIIGDRRNTEAFF
TGCGCCAGCAGCGAAATAATTGGAGACAGGAGGAACACTGAAGCTTTCTTT
>.|TRBV3-1|TRBJ2-7|many
CASSQDFTGSYEQYF
TGTGCCAGCAGCCAAGACTTTACCGGGTCCTACGAGCAGTACTTC
>.|TRBV27|TRBJ2-5|few
CASSLRAEWETQYF
TGTGCCAGCAGTTTGAGGGCGGAGTGGGAGACCCAGTACTTC
>TRBD1|TRBV7-2|TRBJ2-1|few
CASSRQGANSYNEQFF
TGTGCCAGCAGTCGACAGGGGGCGAACTCCTACAATGAGCAGTTCTTC
>.|TRBV14|TRBJ2-2|.
CASRPQGTGELFF
TGTGCCAGCAGACCTCAGGGCACCGGGGAGCTGTTTTTT
>TRBD2|TRBV19|TRBJ2-7|few
CASSYGTSANYEQYF
TGTGCCAGTAGTTATGGGACTAGCGCCAACTACGAGCAGTACTTC
>.|TRBV13|TRBJ2-1|many
CASSSGSGWHEQFF
TGTGCCAGCAGCTCCGGGTCGGGGTGGCATGAGCAGTTCTTC
>.|TRBV12-3/TRBV12-4|TRBJ2-2|few
CASSSPQGGSTGELFF
TGTGCCAGCAGTTCTCCTCAAGGAGGGAGTACCGGGGAGCTGTTTTTT